The entry below gives a single TCR beta chain sequence along with its context. Measured with immunoSEQ multiplex PCR; TCRdb has only the in-frame clones, and not every one. The repertoire holds 180,000 or so clones, with under 85% as singletons. The data were taken from a study of blood T cell repertoires in COVID-19. This CDR3 contains 18 residues. Trimming cost V 1 base and J 0 bases, with 13 bases left between them. Germline CDR1 reads SGHTA; CDR2 reads FQGNSA. The clonotype was recovered from a woman aged 80 or over with acute or convalescent COVID-19. The gene calls are TRBV7-2 and TRBJ2-6; D gene uncertain. The sequenced material came from peripheral blood. CDR3 loop: CASSLGYRRSSGANVLTF. The CDR3, as DNA: TGTGCCAGCAGCTTAGGCTACCGTAGATCCTCTGGGGCCAACGTCCTGACTTTC.